Following are 8 T cell receptor beta chains from one sample sequenced in a study of blood T cells in healthy people across ages (dated by TCRdb to about 2015). Receptor libraries were prepared by 5' RACE. Sequenced on an Illumina HiSeq 2500. A second PCR of 7 to 11 cycles was performed with a sample-barcoded 5' primer and a J-beta primer mix. The public reads were run again by TCRdb, first through fastp at Q25 and then through MiXCR, and only productive beta chains were kept. Under each unique CDR3 protein, matching rows form one entry showing the most common genes and DNA. The sample table holds approximately 670,000 distinct CDR3 sequences, of which 40% to 45% were seen once. About 32% of the sample lies in the top ten. The sequenced material came from blood. These TCRs come from a man at least 80 years old in good health.

This clonotype was observed a handful of times. The chain is built from TRBV6-2 or TRBV6-3 and TRBJ2-7; no clear D gene. CDR1 and CDR2 (germline): MNHEY, SVGEGT. The CDR3 length is 13 residues. V was shortened by 7 bases and J by 4 bases, with 14 bases between the two germline ends. This chain's CDR3 is CASTNLQGYEQYF. CDR3 sequence (DNA): TGTGCCAGCACCAATCTACAAGGTTACGAGCAGTACTTC.

A single count supports this clonotype. V is TRBV7-2 and J is TRBJ2-5; 10 nucleotides agree with TRBD2. Germline V gene lookup returns CDR1 SGHTA and CDR2 FQGNSA. V shed 5 bases and J 11 bases; nucleotides not matched to a gene: 11. The CDR3 runs to 14 residues. The CDR3 DNA sequence: TGTGCCAGCAGCATCCAGCGGGGGGGCCATGAGCAGTACTTC. Protein sequence: CASSIQRGGHEQYF.

Here the CDR3 DNA reads TGTGCCAGCAGTCCTCACAGGGACTTATTAAAAAACATTCAGTACTTC. It codes for CASSPHRDLLKNIQYF. V is TRBV11-2 and J is TRBJ2-4, with D perhaps given as TRBD1 or TRBD2 (6 bases each). The CDR3 contains 16 residues. Trimming pared 6 bases from V and 4 bases from J, leaving 19 bases between. Per the germline V gene, CDR1 is SGHAT and CDR2 is FQNNGV.

This chain joins TRBV29-1 and TRBJ1-4, with 9 bases matching TRBD1. V dropped 5 bases and J dropped 7; count of bases not matched to a gene: 5. Germline V gene sequence: CDR1 SQVTM, CDR2 ANQGSEA. The CDR3 extends over 13 amino acids. The CDR3 DNA reads as TGCAGCGTTTTCGGGGACAGGGTTGAAAAACTGTTTTTT. Its protein product is CSVFGDRVEKLFF.

This chain connects TRBV7-2 to TRBJ2-1; the D gene is possibly TRBD1 (7 bases). CDR1 is SGHTA and CDR2 is FQGNSA in the germline V gene. CDR3 size: 16 residues. V was trimmed by 1 base and J by 2 bases, leaving 12 bases between them. This chain's CDR3 is CASSLDPGGTYNEQFF. Written as DNA, the CDR3 is TGTGCCAGCAGCTTAGACCCAGGGGGGACCTACAATGAGCAGTTCTTC.

The rearrangement uses TRBV20-1 and TRBJ2-4; D perhaps matches TRBD2 (5 bases). The germline CDR1 and CDR2 sequences are DFQATT and SNEGSKA (reference sequence). This CDR3 contains 14 residues. V shed 5 bases and J shed 6 bases, with 17 bases lying between them. The CDR3 protein is CSAPPGEGVNIQYF. In DNA form, the CDR3 reads TGCAGTGCTCCCCCCGGAGAGGGAGTAAACATTCAGTACTTC.

As regards this clonotype: One end of the junction varies from germline; a read error may be responsible. This chain links TRBV11-2 with TRBJ2-3, with unresolved D. CDR3 length: 13 amino acids. Germline-derived CDR1 and CDR2 are SGHAT and FQNNGV. The CDR3 DNA follows: TGTGCCGGCAGCTTACCGAGCACAGATACGCAGTATTTT. It specifies CAGSLPSTDTQYF.

In its sample, this clonotype was seen many times. This chain joins TRBV29-1 and TRBJ2-7; TRBD1 agrees at 10 bases. The CDR3 has 13 residues. With 6 bases clipped from V and 1 base from J, the junction kept 3 bases outside the gene matches. From germline, CDR1 is SQVTM and CDR2 ANQGSEA. The CDR3 nucleotides read TGCAGCGTCTCGGGACAGGGGTCCTACGAGCAGTACTTC. This sequence encodes CSVSGQGSYEQYF.